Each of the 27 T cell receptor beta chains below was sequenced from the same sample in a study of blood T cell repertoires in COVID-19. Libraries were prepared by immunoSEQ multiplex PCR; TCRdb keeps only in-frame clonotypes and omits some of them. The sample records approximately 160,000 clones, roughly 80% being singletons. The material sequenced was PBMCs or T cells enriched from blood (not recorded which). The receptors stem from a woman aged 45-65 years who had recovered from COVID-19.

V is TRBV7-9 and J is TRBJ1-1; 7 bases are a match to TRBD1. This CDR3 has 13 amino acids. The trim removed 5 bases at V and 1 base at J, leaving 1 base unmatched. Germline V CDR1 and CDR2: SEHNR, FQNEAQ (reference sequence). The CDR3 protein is CASSGTANTEAFF. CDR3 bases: TGTGCCAGCAGCGGGACAGCGAACACTGAAGCTTTCTTT.

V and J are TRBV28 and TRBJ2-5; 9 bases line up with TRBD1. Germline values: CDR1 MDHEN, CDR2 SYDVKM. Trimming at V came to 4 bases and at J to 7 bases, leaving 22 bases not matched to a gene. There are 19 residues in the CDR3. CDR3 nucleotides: TGTGCCAGCAGTTCTTATCGGGACAGGGCGGATGGAAGCGAAGGGACCCAGTACTTC. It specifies CASSSYRDRADGSEGTQYF.

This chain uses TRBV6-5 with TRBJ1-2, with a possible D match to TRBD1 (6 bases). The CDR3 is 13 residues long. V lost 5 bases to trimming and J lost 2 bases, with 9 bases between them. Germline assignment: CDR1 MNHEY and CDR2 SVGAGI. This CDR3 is CASSRQENYGYTF. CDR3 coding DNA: TGTGCCAGCAGTCGACAGGAAAACTATGGCTACACCTTC.

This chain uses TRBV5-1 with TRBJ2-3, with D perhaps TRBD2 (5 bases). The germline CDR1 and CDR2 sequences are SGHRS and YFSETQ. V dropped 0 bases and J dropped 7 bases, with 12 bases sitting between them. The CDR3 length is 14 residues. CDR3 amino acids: CASSLEDSSYTQYF. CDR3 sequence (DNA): TGCGCCAGCAGCTTGGAGGACTCCAGTTATACGCAGTATTTT.

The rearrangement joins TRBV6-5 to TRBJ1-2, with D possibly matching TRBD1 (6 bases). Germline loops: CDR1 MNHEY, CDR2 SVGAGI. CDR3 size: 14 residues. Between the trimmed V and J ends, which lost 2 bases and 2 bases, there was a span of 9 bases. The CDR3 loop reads CASSYTGTNYGYTF. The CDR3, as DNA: TGTGCCAGCAGTTACACGGGGACAAACTATGGCTACACCTTC.

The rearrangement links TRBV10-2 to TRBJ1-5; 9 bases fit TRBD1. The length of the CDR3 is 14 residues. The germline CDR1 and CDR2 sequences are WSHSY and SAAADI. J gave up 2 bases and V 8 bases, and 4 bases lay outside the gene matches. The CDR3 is CASRGQGGNQPQHF. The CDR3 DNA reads TGCGCCAGCCGGGGACAGGGCGGCAATCAGCCCCAGCATTTT.

Here the CDR3 DNA reads TGTGCCAGCAGCCAACAGGGGGCGAACACCGGGGAGCTGTTTTTT. This encodes CASSQQGANTGELFF. V and J are TRBV6-5 and TRBJ2-2; 8 bases are shared with TRBD1. Germline lookup yields CDR1 MNHEY and CDR2 SVGAGI. The CDR3 spans 15 residues. V lost 6 bases to trimming and J lost 0 bases; unmatched junction nucleotides: 3.

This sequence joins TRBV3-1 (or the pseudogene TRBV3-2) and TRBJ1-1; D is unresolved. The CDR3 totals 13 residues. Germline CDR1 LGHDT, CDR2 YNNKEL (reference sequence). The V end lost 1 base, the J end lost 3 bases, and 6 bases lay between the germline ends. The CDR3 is CASSQVIYTEAFF. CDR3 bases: TGTGCCAGCAGCCAAGTAATATACACTGAAGCTTTCTTT.

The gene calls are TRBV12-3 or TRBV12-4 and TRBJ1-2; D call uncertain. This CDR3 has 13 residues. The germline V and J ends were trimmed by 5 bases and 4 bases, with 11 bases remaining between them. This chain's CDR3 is CASSTFGSYGYTF. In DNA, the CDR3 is TGTGCCAGCAGTACCTTCGGGAGCTATGGCTACACCTTC.

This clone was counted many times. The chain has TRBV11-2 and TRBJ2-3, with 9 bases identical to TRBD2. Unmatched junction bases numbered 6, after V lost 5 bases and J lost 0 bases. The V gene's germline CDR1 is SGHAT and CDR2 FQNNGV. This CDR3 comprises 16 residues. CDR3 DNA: TGTGCCAGCAGCCTCCGACTAGCGGAGAGCACAGATACGCAGTATTTT. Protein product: CASSLRLAESTDTQYF.

The CDR3 DNA follows: TGTGCCATCAGTGTGGCAGGGGCTAACTATGGCTACACCTTC. This encodes CAISVAGANYGYTF. This chain links TRBV10-3 with TRBJ1-2; weak D call: TRBD1 (6 bases). Trimming cost V 4 bases and J 0 bases, with 9 bases left between them. Germline lookup yields CDR1 ENHRY and CDR2 SYGVKD. This CDR3 has 14 amino acids.

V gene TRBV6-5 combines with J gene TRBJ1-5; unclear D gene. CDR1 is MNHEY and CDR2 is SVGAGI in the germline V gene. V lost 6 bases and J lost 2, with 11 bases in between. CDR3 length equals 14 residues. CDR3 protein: CASSGEAGNQPQHF. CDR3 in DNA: TGTGCCAGCAGCGGGGAGGCGGGCAATCAGCCCCAGCATTTT.

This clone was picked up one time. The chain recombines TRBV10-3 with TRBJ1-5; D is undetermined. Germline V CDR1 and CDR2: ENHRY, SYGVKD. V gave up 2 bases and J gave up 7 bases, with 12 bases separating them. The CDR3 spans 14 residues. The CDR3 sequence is CAISETSRGQPQHF. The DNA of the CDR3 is TGTGCCATCAGTGAGACATCCCGCGGACAGCCCCAGCATTTT.

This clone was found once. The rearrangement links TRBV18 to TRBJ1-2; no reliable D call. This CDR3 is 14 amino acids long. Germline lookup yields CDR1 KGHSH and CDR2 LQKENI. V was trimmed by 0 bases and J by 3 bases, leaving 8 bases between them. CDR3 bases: TGTGCCAGCTCACCACCGATAACGGACTATGGCTACACCTTC. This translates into CASSPPITDYGYTF.

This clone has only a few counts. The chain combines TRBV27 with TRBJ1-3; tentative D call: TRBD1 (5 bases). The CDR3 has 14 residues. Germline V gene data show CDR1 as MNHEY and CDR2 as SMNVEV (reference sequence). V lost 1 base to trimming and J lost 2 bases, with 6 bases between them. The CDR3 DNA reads TGTGCCAGCAGTTTATGGGGCCCTGGAAACACCATATATTTT. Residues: CASSLWGPGNTIYF.

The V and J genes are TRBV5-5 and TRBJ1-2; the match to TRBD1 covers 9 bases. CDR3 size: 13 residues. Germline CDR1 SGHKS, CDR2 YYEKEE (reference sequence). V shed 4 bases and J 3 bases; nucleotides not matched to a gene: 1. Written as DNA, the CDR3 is TGTGCCAGCAGCCGGGACAGGGACTATGGCTACACCTTC. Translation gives CASSRDRDYGYTF. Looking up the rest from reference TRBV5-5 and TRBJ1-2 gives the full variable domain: DAGVTQSPTHLIKTRGQQVTLRCSPISGHKSVSWYQQVLGQGPQFIFQYYEKEERGRGNFPDRFSARQFPNYSSELNVNALLLGDSALYLCASSRDRDYGYTFGSGTRLTVV.

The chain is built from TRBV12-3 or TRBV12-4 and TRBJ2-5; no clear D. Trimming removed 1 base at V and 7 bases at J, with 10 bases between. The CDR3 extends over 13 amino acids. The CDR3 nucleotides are TGTGCCAGCAGTTTAGTCTCCGCAGGGACCCAGTACTTC. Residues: CASSLVSAGTQYF.

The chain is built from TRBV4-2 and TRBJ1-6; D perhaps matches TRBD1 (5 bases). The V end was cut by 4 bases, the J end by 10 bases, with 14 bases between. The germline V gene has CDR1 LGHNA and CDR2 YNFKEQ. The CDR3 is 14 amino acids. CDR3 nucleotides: TGTGCCAGCAGCCCCGCCGGCTCAGGGTCACCCCTCCACTTT. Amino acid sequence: CASSPAGSGSPLHF.

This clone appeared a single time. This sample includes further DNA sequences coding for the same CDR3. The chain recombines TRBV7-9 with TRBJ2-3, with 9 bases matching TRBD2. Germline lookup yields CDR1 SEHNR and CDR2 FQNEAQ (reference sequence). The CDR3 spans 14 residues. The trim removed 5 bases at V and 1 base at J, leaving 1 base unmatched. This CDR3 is CASSPSGGTDTQYF. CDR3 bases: TGTGCCAGCAGCCCTAGCGGGGGCACAGATACGCAGTATTTT.

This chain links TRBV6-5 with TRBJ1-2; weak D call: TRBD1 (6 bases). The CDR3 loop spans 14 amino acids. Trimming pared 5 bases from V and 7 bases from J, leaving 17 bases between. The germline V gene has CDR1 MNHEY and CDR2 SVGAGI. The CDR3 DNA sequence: TGTGCCAGCAGTAGCGGGACATCAGCAGGTGGCTACACCTTC. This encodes CASSSGTSAGGYTF.

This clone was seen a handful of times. The CDR3 region is CAWIKAGSGANVLTF. CDR3 DNA sequence: TGTGCCTGGATTAAGGCAGGCTCTGGGGCCAACGTCCTGACTTTC. V usage is TRBV30 and J usage is TRBJ2-6; no clear D gene. The V gene lost 4 bases and the J gene lost 0 bases, with 10 bases spanning the gap. This CDR3 spans 15 amino acids. Germline V gene sequence: CDR1 GTSNPN, CDR2 SVGIG (reference sequence).

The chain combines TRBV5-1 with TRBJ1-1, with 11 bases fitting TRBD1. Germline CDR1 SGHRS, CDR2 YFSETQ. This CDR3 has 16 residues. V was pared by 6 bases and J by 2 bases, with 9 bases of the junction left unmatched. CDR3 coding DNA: TGCGCCAGCACCAAGGACAGGGGGCAAAGAAACACTGAAGCTTTCTTT. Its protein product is CASTKDRGQRNTEAFF.

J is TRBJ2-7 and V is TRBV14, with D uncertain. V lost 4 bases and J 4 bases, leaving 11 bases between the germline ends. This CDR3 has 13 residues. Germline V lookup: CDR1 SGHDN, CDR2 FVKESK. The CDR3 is CASSPTPYYEQYV. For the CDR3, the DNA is TGTGCCAGCAGCCCTACCCCCTATTACGAGCAGTACGTC.

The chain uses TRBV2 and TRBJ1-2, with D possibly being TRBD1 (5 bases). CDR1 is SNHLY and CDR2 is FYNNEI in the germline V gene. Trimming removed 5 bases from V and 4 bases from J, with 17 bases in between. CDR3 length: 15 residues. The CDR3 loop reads CASSLWTSLGYGYTF. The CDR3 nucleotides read TGTGCCAGCAGTCTCTGGACAAGCTTGGGCTATGGCTACACCTTC.

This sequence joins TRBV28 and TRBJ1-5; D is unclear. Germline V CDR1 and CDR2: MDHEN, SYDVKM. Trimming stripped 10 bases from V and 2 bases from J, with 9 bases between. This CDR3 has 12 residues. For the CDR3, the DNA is TGTGCCACCTCGGTAGGCAATCAGCCCCAGCATTTT. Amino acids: CATSVGNQPQHF.

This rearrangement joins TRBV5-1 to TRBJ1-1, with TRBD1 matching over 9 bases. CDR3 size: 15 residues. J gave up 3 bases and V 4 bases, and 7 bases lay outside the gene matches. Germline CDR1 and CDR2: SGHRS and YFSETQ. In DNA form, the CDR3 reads TGCGCCAGCAGCCACGGGGACAGGGTGGACACTGAAGCTTTCTTT. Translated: CASSHGDRVDTEAFF.

DNA of the CDR3: TGCGCCAGCAGCCAAGGCCAGGGAGCAGCGGGGCACGAAAAACTGTTTTTT. This gives the protein CASSQGQGAAGHEKLFF. V usage is TRBV4-3 and J usage is TRBJ1-4; tentatively, D is TRBD1 (5 bases). The V end was cut by 1 base, the J end by 8 bases, with 20 bases between. The germline V gene has CDR1 LGHNA and CDR2 YSLEER. The CDR3 length is 17 residues.